Listed below are T cell receptor beta chains from one sample, sequenced in a study of cytomegalovirus exposure and HLA in healthy donors. Some clones are missing from TCRdb's copy, which holds only in-frame ones; the method was immunoSEQ multiplex PCR. The data show over 100,000 clones, with 65% to 90% seen just once and over 2% held by the top ten. Sequencing was carried out using PBMCs. The receptors here all came from a man aged 25-45 years in good health and CMV-seronegative. The CDR3 runs from the conserved cysteine through the conserved F or W. A D gene is named only where the DNA matches it firmly. Clone size is shown for a subset of rows, as once, few, many or a class of expanded clone.

DNA | CDR3 | V | D | size | J
TGTGCCAGCAGTTACACACAGGGTAATGAGCAGTTCTTC | CASSYTQGNEQFF | TRBV6-6 | . | . | TRBJ2-1
TGTGCCAGCAGCGTGCGGCAGGGGACCTACAATGAGCAGTTCTTC | CASSVRQGTYNEQFF | TRBV9 | . | . | TRBJ2-1
TGTGCCACCCTTCGCGGGGGACGTTCGAACACCGGGGAGCTGTTTTTT | CATLRGGRSNTGELFF | TRBV15 | TRBD2 | . | TRBJ2-2
TGCAGCGTTGGGCTGGACACCCCGAGGAATGGCTACACCTTC | CSVGLDTPRNGYTF | TRBV29-1 | . | . | TRBJ1-2
TGTGCCACCAAGAGAGACAGCTCGTGGGACACCATATATTTT | CATKRDSSWDTIYF | TRBV6-6 | . | . | TRBJ1-3
TGTGCCAGCAGCTTCGATCAAGCCATGAACACTGAAGCTTTCTTT | CASSFDQAMNTEAFF | TRBV5-5 | . | . | TRBJ1-1
TGTGCCAGCAGCATGACAGAATCTGGTCAGCCCCAGCATTTT | CASSMTESGQPQHF | TRBV25-1 | . | . | TRBJ1-5
TGTGCCATCAGTGAGGCCCCAGGGCGAAACGAGCAGTACTTC | CAISEAPGRNEQYF | TRBV10-3 | . | . | TRBJ2-7
TGTGCCAGCAGCTTAAGGGACAGCGACACTGAAGCTTTCTTT | CASSLRDSDTEAFF | TRBV7-9 | TRBD1 | . | TRBJ1-1
TGCGCCAGCAGCTTGGCCGACGGGGGGGCGGAGACCCAGTACTTC | CASSLADGGAETQYF | TRBV5-1 | TRBD2 | . | TRBJ2-5
TGCGCCAGCAGCCAGACAGGGAGTGGGGCCAACGGCCTGACTTTC | CASSQTGSGANGLTF | TRBV5-1 | TRBD1 | . | TRBJ2-6
TGTGCCAGCAGCCCCCGGGACAACTCACATTCACCCCTCCACTTT | CASSPRDNSHSPLHF | TRBV5-4 | . | few | TRBJ1-6
TGTGCCAGCAGCCAGCGAACACGCACTGAAGCTTTCTTT | CASSQRTRTEAFF | TRBV7-2 | . | . | TRBJ1-1
TGTGCCAGCAGCTCCTACAGGGGGCAGGGGACCCAGTACTTC | CASSSYRGQGTQYF | TRBV7-9 | TRBD1 | . | TRBJ2-5
TGTGCCAGCAGCTTACAGGGGGAGGGCAATCAGCCCCAGCATTTT | CASSLQGEGNQPQHF | TRBV7-9 | TRBD1 | . | TRBJ1-5
TGCGCCAGCAGCCTGACCCCCGGGACAGGTGATGGGGCTTTCTTT | CASSLTPGTGDGAFF | TRBV5-1 | TRBD1 | . | TRBJ1-1
TGCGCCAGCAGCTTGGAATGGCCAGGGGGATATGAAAAACTGTTTTTT | CASSLEWPGGYEKLFF | TRBV5-1 | TRBD1 | few | TRBJ1-4
TGTGCCAGCAGCCGGGTCTCTGGGGCCAACGTCCTGACTTTC | CASSRVSGANVLTF | TRBV7-9 | . | . | TRBJ2-6
TGCGCCAGCAGCCAAGATGGGGGGACAGTTAATGAAAAACTGTTTTTT | CASSQDGGTVNEKLFF | TRBV4-3 | TRBD1 | . | TRBJ1-4
TGTGCCAGCACCCCGCCCCGGGACAGAACTTATAATTCACCCCTCCACTTT | CASTPPRDRTYNSPLHF | TRBV9 | TRBD1 | . | TRBJ1-6
TGTGCCATCGAGGATGGACAGAGCTACGAGCAGTACTTC | CAIEDGQSYEQYF | TRBV10-3 | . | . | TRBJ2-7
TGTGCCAGCAGTGACAGAAACACCGGGGAGCTGTTTTTT | CASSDRNTGELFF | TRBV25-1 | . | once | TRBJ2-2
TGTGCCTGGAGTGTAACGGTCACCACAGATACGCAGTATTTT | CAWSVTVTTDTQYF | TRBV30 | . | . | TRBJ2-3
TGCGCCAGCAGCCCTGGGCCGGTTGGAGGTCAAGCCGTGGGAGCTGAAAACATTCAGTACTTC | CASSPGPVGGQAVGAENIQYF | TRBV4-3 | . | . | TRBJ2-4
TGTGCCAGTACCCAACCCGACAGGATCCATGCTTTCTTT | CASTQPDRIHAFF | TRBV19 | . | . | TRBJ1-1
TGTGCCAGCAGACTCGGACAGAATAATGAAAAACTGTTTTTT | CASRLGQNNEKLFF | TRBV6-5 | . | once | TRBJ1-4
TGTGCCAGCAGACGAGAGCCGGGACAGGGCACCTACGAGCAGTACTTC | CASRREPGQGTYEQYF | TRBV5-4 | TRBD1 | . | TRBJ2-7
TGTGCCAGCAGCTTAGTTGCCAGCGGGCAGCCCCAGCATTTT | CASSLVASGQPQHF | TRBV7-2 | . | few | TRBJ1-5
TGCGCCAGCAGCTTGGGTGGGACCGGGACAGGGTACTATGGCTACACCTTC | CASSLGGTGTGYYGYTF | TRBV5-1 | TRBD1 | few | TRBJ1-2
TGCGCCAGCAGCTCCTCCGGACTAGCTCAAGAGACCCAGTACTTC | CASSSSGLAQETQYF | TRBV5-1 | TRBD2 | . | TRBJ2-5
TGTGCCAGCTCACTGGGACTAGCGGGGGCAAATGAGCAGTTCTTC | CASSLGLAGANEQFF | TRBV18 | TRBD2 | . | TRBJ2-1
TGTGCCAGTAGTATAGGTGGTAGCGGGGGACCCGATACGCAGTATTTT | CASSIGGSGGPDTQYF | TRBV19 | TRBD2 | . | TRBJ2-3
TGTGCCAGCAGCCCCAGACAGGGAGCCTACGAGCAGTACTTC | CASSPRQGAYEQYF | TRBV7-2 | TRBD1 | . | TRBJ2-7
TGTGCCAGCAGTGAAACTAGCGGGGGGGCCTACGAGCAGTACTTC | CASSETSGGAYEQYF | TRBV6-1 | TRBD2 | medium-sized | TRBJ2-7
TGCGCCAGCAGCCAAGATTGGGGGACAGGGGTAGGCTACACCTTC | CASSQDWGTGVGYTF | TRBV4-3 | TRBD1 | . | TRBJ1-2
TGTGCCAGCAGCCCTGACACTACAGGTGATGGGTCGTACTTC | CASSPDTTGDGSYF | TRBV9 | . | . | TRBJ2-7
TGTGCCAGCAGCTGTGTGGGGGGGGGCACTGAAGCTTTCTTT | CASSCVGGGTEAFF | TRBV7-9 | . | . | TRBJ1-1
TGCGCCAGCAGCTTGGGGCTAGCGGGGGGCCCCGCCGGGCTGAACATTCAGTACTTC | CASSLGLAGGPAGLNIQYF | TRBV5-1 | TRBD2 | . | TRBJ2-4
TGCGCCAGCAGCTTAATCCCCCCGGAGACCCAGTACTTC | CASSLIPPETQYF | TRBV5-1 | . | . | TRBJ2-5
TGTGCCAGCAGACAAACAGGCCTCTCCTACGAGCAGTACTTC | CASRQTGLSYEQYF | TRBV5-4 | . | . | TRBJ2-7
TGCGCCTCCGGGGGGGAGGCTCGGCGGACCGGGGAGCTGTTTTTT | CASGGEARRTGELFF | TRBV5-1 | TRBD2 | . | TRBJ2-2
TGTGCCAGCAGTTACTCGAGCAGGGACTACGAGCAGTACTTC | CASSYSSRDYEQYF | TRBV6-5 | . | . | TRBJ2-7